Below, 16 T cell receptor beta chains from the same sample are listed, as sequenced in a study of T-cell memory formation after mild COVID-19. TCRdb re-called the 5' RACE reads through MiXCR, storing one row per CDR3 protein. The table lists about 350,000 distinct CDR3 sequences, roughly 15% of them singletons, with about 20% in the top ten. Sequencing was carried out using PBMCs or a T cell subset sorted from them (not recorded which). These receptors were taken from a man younger than 35 who had mild COVID-19 (a few samples of this study predate the infection). Cell type and time point are not known.

The rearrangement links TRBV2 to TRBJ1-5; D gene uncertain. CDR1 is SNHLY, CDR2 FYNNEI, per germline. The CDR3 extends over 15 amino acids. Trimming took 6 bases from V and 0 from J, leaving 12 bases between them. CDR3 DNA: TGTGCCAGCAGCCGGGAGATTCATAGCAATCAGCCCCAGCATTTT. Translation gives CASSREIHSNQPQHF.

This clonotype has a count of ten or more. This chain connects TRBV20-1 to TRBJ2-4; weak D call: TRBD1 (6 bases). The V end lost 1 base, the J end lost 4 bases, and 14 bases lay between the germline ends. This CDR3 comprises 15 residues. Germline V gene lookup returns CDR1 DFQATT and CDR2 SNEGSKA (reference sequence). Here the CDR3 reads CSARGGAGAKNIQYF. CDR3 nucleotides: TGCAGTGCTAGAGGGGGAGCAGGGGCTAAAAACATTCAGTACTTC.

Many counts were recorded for this clonotype. The chain is built from TRBV19 and TRBJ2-5; D is ambiguous. The CDR3 loop spans 13 amino acids. Germline lookup yields CDR1 LNHDA and CDR2 SQIVND (reference sequence). Trimming shortened V by 3 bases and J by 5 bases, and 10 bases separated the two germline ends. The CDR3 sequence: CASSIGGIETQYF. The CDR3 nucleotides read TGTGCCAGTAGTATTGGTGGGATTGAGACCCAGTACTTC.

The rearrangement joins TRBV9 to TRBJ2-5; 9 positions agree with TRBD1. This CDR3 region has 13 residues. The J segment lost 6 bases and the V segment lost 4 bases, leaving 4 bases of the junction unmatched. Germline lookup yields CDR1 SGDLS and CDR2 YYNGEE. The CDR3 DNA reads as TGTGCCAGCAGCCCCGGGACAGGGAAGACCCAGTACTTC. Protein: CASSPGTGKTQYF.

This chain uses TRBV19 with TRBJ1-2; 8 nucleotides agree with TRBD1. The CDR3 contains 14 residues. V lost 6 bases and J lost 3; bases outside the gene matches: 6. Per germline, CDR1 LNHDA and CDR2 SQIVND (reference sequence). As DNA, the CDR3 is TGTGCCAGTAGAGGACAGGGAAGTGACTATGGCTACACCTTC. As protein: CASRGQGSDYGYTF.

This clonotype was seen only a few times. V and J are TRBV7-2 and TRBJ2-1, with D possibly being TRBD2 (5 bases). CDR3 length equals 14 residues. V was shortened by 2 bases and J by 5 bases, with 10 bases between the two germline ends. Germline V lookup: CDR1 SGHTA, CDR2 FQGNSA. CDR3 sequence reads: CASSLFRGHNEQFF. The DNA for the CDR3 is TGTGCCAGCAGCTTATTTCGGGGTCACAATGAGCAGTTCTTC.

This clonotype has only a few counts. The chain recombines TRBV14 with TRBJ2-3; D call uncertain. Germline values: CDR1 SGHDN, CDR2 FVKESK. This CDR3 is 15 amino acids long. Trimming left V 4 bases short and J 0 bases short, with 11 bases between. The CDR3 here is CASSPDWTSTDTQYF. In nucleotides, the CDR3 is TGTGCCAGCAGCCCCGATTGGACGAGCACAGATACGCAGTATTTT.

This clonotype was detected a few times. The chain has TRBV9 and TRBJ2-7, with 7 positions matching TRBD1. Germline CDR1 reads SGDLS; CDR2 reads YYNGEE. This CDR3 is 15 amino acids long. With V trimmed by 3 bases and J by 1 base, 7 bases remained unmatched. This CDR3 is CASSGPGQRSYEQYF. DNA for the CDR3: TGTGCCAGCAGCGGACCGGGACAGAGATCCTACGAGCAGTACTTC.

The chain uses TRBV5-1 and TRBJ2-7; 7 bases map to TRBD1. Germline CDR1 is SGHRS and CDR2 is YFSETQ. The junction had 2 bases not matched to a gene; V was cut back by 2 bases and J by 3 bases. The CDR3 totals 13 residues. The CDR3 loop is CASSFGTVYEQYV. For the CDR3, the DNA is TGCGCCAGCAGCTTTGGGACAGTCTACGAGCAGTACGTC.

V and J are TRBV6-5 and TRBJ2-1, with 8 bases lining up with TRBD1. This CDR3 spans 16 amino acids. V lost 2 bases and J lost 7; bases outside the gene matches: 10. Germline V CDR1 and CDR2: MNHEY, SVGAGI. CDR3 sequence reads: CASSYRFRQGKNEQFF. The CDR3 DNA reads TGTGCCAGCAGTTACCGATTCCGACAGGGGAAAAATGAGCAGTTCTTC.

This clonotype was detected only a few times. The genes are TRBV4-3 and TRBJ2-3, with 16 bases matching TRBD2. The V gene end was trimmed by 4 bases and the J gene end by 6 bases; junction bases not matched to a gene: 10. The CDR3 consists of 18 residues. Germline CDR1 LGHNA, CDR2 YSLEER. As DNA, the CDR3 is TGCGCCAGCAGCCCTGGGACGGGACTAGCGGGGGGGATGGATACGCAGTATTTT. Protein: CASSPGTGLAGGMDTQYF.

V usage is TRBV28 and J usage is TRBJ1-5; D not certain. Trimming removed 5 bases from V and 6 bases from J, with 8 bases in between. CDR3 size: 12 residues. The germline gives CDR1 MDHEN, CDR2 SYDVKM. CDR3 residues: CASSHTIQPQHF. CDR3 sequence (DNA): TGTGCCAGCAGTCATACCATTCAGCCCCAGCATTTT.

This clonotype turned up a few times. The chain employs TRBV20-1 and TRBJ2-2; 7 bases map to TRBD2. The CDR3 spans 15 residues. The V gene's germline CDR1 is DFQATT and CDR2 SNEGSKA (reference sequence). The V segment lost 6 bases and the J segment 1 base; nucleotides outside the gene matches: 8. This CDR3 is CSASLATKNTGELFF. CDR3 sequence (DNA): TGCAGTGCCTCACTAGCGACAAAGAACACCGGGGAGCTGTTTTTT.

The rearrangement uses TRBV9 and TRBJ2-1; D is possibly TRBD1 (5 bases). Germline assignment: CDR1 SGDLS and CDR2 YYNGEE. Trimming pared 0 bases from V and 7 bases from J, leaving 11 bases between. The CDR3 consists of 14 residues. The DNA of the CDR3 is TGTGCCAGCAGCGTAGGGGGCGCTCATAATGAGCAGTTCTTC. Protein product: CASSVGGAHNEQFF.

The V gene is TRBV7-6, the J gene TRBJ1-1; D not resolved. CDR1 and CDR2 from the germline V gene are SGHVS and FNYEAQ. CDR3 size: 13 residues. The germline V and J ends were trimmed by 3 bases and 1 base, with 6 bases remaining between them. The CDR3 is CASSFEANTEAFF. As DNA, the CDR3 is TGTGCCAGCAGCTTTGAGGCGAACACTGAAGCTTTCTTT. Filled out from reference TRBV7-6 and TRBJ1-1, the complete variable domain reads GAGVSQSPRYKVTKRGQDVALRCDPISGHVSLYWYRQALGQGPEFLTYFNYEAQQDKSGLPNDRFSAERPEGSISTLTIQRTEQRDSAMYRCASSFEANTEAFFGQGTRLTVV.

This clonotype was seen more than once but under ten times. The rearrangement links TRBV7-9 to TRBJ2-5, with D perhaps matching TRBD2 (5 bases). Trimming shortened V by 3 bases and J by 2 bases, and 13 bases separated the two germline ends. Germline CDR1 reads SEHNR; CDR2 reads FQNEAQ (reference sequence). The CDR3 loop spans 15 amino acids. CDR3 DNA sequence: TGTGCCAGCAGCTTCCTAGGCGGGTTACAAGAGACCCAGTACTTC. This codes for CASSFLGGLQETQYF.